This TCR beta chain was retrieved from a study of blood T cell repertoires in COVID-19. Study-wide background: Collection of acute and convalescent COVID-19 samples took place in the United States, Italy and Spain. PBMCs, B-cell-depleted T cells, or T cells provided the cDNA or gDNA that made up the material.

Under the authors' procedure: Researchers report that nucleated cell counts were estimated from reference gene primer amplification. TCRdb keeps only in-frame clones here, not all; method: immunoSEQ multiplex PCR. The V and J calls and clone size come from that table; D and trimming were worked out from the DNA. This sample yields 150,000 to 200,000 clones, of which around 80% are seen a single time; 11% belongs to the top ten. Self-reported history from a screening survey and questionnaire set each donor's cohort. This clone was counted between two and nine times. Germline V lookup: CDR1 SGHNT, CDR2 YYREEE (reference sequence). CDR3 length: 16 amino acids. V shed 0 bases, J shed 3 bases, and the junction held 7 bases outside the gene matches.

Material for sequencing was PBMCs or T cells enriched from blood (not recorded which). This chain connects TRBV5-4 to TRBJ2-3; 7 nucleotides match TRBD2. This TCR came from a man aged 45-65 years who had recovered from COVID-19. This CDR3 reads CASSLAGGRRTDTQYF. Written as DNA, the CDR3 is TGTGCCAGCAGCTTGGCCGGCGGGAGACGTACAGATACGCAGTATTTT.